These 14 T cell receptor beta chains were sequenced from one sample in a study of T cells in Graves' hyperthyroidism and ophthalmopathy. From RNA transcripts, TCR beta CDR3 regions were amplified. During a first-round RT-PCR of the TCR CDR3, the HTBI primer set was used. TCRdb processed the multiplex PCR reads anew with MiXCR; each CDR3 protein has one entry. This table has approximately 400,000 distinct CDR3 sequences, approximately 20% appearing once. Sequenced: blood. These receptors were collected from a young woman with Graves' hyperthyroidism.

This clonotype came up many times. The chain's CDR3 is CASSQGGTGVYEQYF. DNA for the CDR3: TGCGCCAGCAGCCAAGGAGGGACAGGAGTGTACGAGCAGTACTTC. The genes are TRBV4-1 and TRBJ2-7; 8 positions match TRBD1. Germline V gene sequence: CDR1 MGHRA, CDR2 YSYEKL. The V and J ends lost 1 base and 4 bases, in that order; junction bases with no gene match: 6. The CDR3 length is 15 residues.

This clonotype was recorded at least ten times. The chain carries TRBV20-1 and TRBJ1-2, with D possibly TRBD1 on 5 matching bases. The germline V gene encodes CDR1 DFQATT and CDR2 SNEGSKA (reference sequence). The CDR3 runs 14 residues. With 3 bases removed from V and 0 bases from J, the gap between germline ends came to 11 bases. The DNA of the CDR3 is TGCAGTGCTAGTCGCCCGACAGCTAACTATGGCTACACCTTC. Amino acids: CSASRPTANYGYTF.

This clonotype appeared many times. The rearrangement links TRBV7-9 to TRBJ1-2; the D gene is possibly TRBD1 (5 bases). V was clipped by 1 base and J by 0 bases, with 6 bases between them. The germline gives CDR1 SEHNR, CDR2 FQNEAQ (reference sequence). The CDR3 length is 14 residues. The CDR3 nucleotides read TGTGCCAGCAGCTTAGTGACAGCTAACTATGGCTACACCTTC. Its translation: CASSLVTANYGYTF. Combining the CDR3 with reference TRBV7-9 and TRBJ1-2 gives the whole variable domain DTGVSQNPRHKITKRGQNVTFRCDPISEHNRLYWYRQTLGQGPEFLTYFQNEAQLEKSRLLSDRFSAERPKGSFSTLEIQRTEQGDSAMYLCASSLVTANYGYTFGSGTRLTVV.

The table lists this clonotype with many counts. The chain uses TRBV7-8 and TRBJ1-1; D remains ambiguous. Germline V gene lookup returns CDR1 SGHVS and CDR2 FQNEAQ. The ends were cut back, 3 bases at V and 11 bases at J, with 13 bases in the middle. This CDR3 has 12 residues. CDR3 protein: CASSFRTLKAFF. In DNA, the CDR3 is TGTGCCAGCAGCTTCAGGACCCTGAAGGCTTTCTTT.

In its sample, this clonotype was seen many times. The gene calls are TRBV14 and TRBJ2-1; 11 bases line up with TRBD2. The CDR3 runs 16 residues. The germline gives CDR1 SGHDN, CDR2 FVKESK. After removal of 4 bases from V and 4 bases from J, the junction contained 6 bases not matched to a gene. The CDR3 here is CASSRTGTSGYNEQFF. In nucleotides, the CDR3 is TGTGCCAGCAGCCGAACCGGGACTAGCGGTTACAATGAGCAGTTCTTC.

Points on this clonotype: A read error may be the cause here, since a much bigger clone is one base away. This rearrangement joins TRBV6-1 to TRBJ1-1; the D is unclear. Germline V gene lookup returns CDR1 MNHNS and CDR2 SASEGT. CDR3 size: 14 residues. The CDR3, as DNA: TGTTCCAGCAGTGAAGCCGGGTTGCGGACTGAAGCTTTCTTT. Its protein is CSSSEAGLRTEAFF.

In its sample, this clonotype was seen many times. The chain recombines TRBV6-5 with TRBJ2-5; D perhaps matches TRBD2 (5 bases). The CDR3 consists of 14 residues. The V end lost 0 bases, the J end lost 1 base, and 6 bases lay between the germline ends. Per the germline V gene, CDR1 is MNHEY and CDR2 is SVGAGI. The CDR3 coding sequence is TGTGCCAGCAGTTACTCTGCGGGCCAAGAGACCCAGTACTTC. Protein sequence: CASSYSAGQETQYF.

This clonotype came up many times. This chain uses TRBV6-1 with TRBJ1-1; the D is unclear. The CDR3 sequence is 13 residues long. CDR1 is MNHNS and CDR2 is SASEGT in the germline V gene. Trimming stripped 0 bases from V and 7 bases from J, with 9 bases between. CDR3: CASSEAVQDEAFF. CDR3 bases: TGTGCCAGCAGTGAAGCGGTCCAGGATGAAGCTTTCTTT.

This clonotype was recorded a few times. This clone may be a read error of a much larger clone one base away. The gene calls are TRBV10-3 and TRBJ2-7, with 7 bases fitting TRBD1. V gave up 10 bases and J gave up 1 base; unmatched junction bases: 7. The CDR3 sequence is 13 residues long. CDR1 is ENHRY and CDR2 is SYGVKD in the germline V gene. The CDR3 sequence is CATAGTDSYEQYF. The CDR3 DNA follows: TGTGCCACCGCCGGGACAGATTCCTACGAGCAGTACTTC.

At least ten counts were recorded for this clonotype. The CDR3 sequence is CASSPDATEAFF. The CDR3 DNA is TGTGCCAGCAGCCCGGACGCCACTGAAGCTTTCTTT. The V gene is TRBV13, the J gene TRBJ1-1; no clear D. The CDR3 totals 12 residues. V was cut by 5 bases and J by 4 bases, with 8 bases left in between. Per the germline V gene, CDR1 is PRHDT and CDR2 is FYEKMQ (reference sequence).

This clonotype was seen at least ten times. The chain uses TRBV7-3 and TRBJ2-7; 9 nucleotides match TRBD1. The germline V gene encodes CDR1 SGHTA and CDR2 FQGTGA. The CDR3 loop spans 14 amino acids. The junction had 7 bases not matched to a gene; V was cut back by 5 bases and J by 5 bases. Written as DNA, the CDR3 is TGTGCCAGCAGCACCGGACAGGGGAGAAACGAGCAGTACTTC. It is translated as CASSTGQGRNEQYF.

This clonotype was recorded many times. This chain uses TRBV12-3 or TRBV12-4 with TRBJ1-1; D gene ambiguous. The CDR3 spans 14 residues. V lost 4 bases to trimming and J lost 4 bases, with 13 bases between them. Written as DNA, the CDR3 is TGTGCCAGCAGTTACGAAGTTGGCGGCACTGAAGCTTTCTTT. This sequence encodes CASSYEVGGTEAFF.

The sample holds many counts of this clonotype. The chain combines TRBV11-2 with TRBJ1-1, with a weak D call TRBD1 (6 bases). Between the trimmed V and J ends, which lost 5 bases and 2 bases, there was a span of 12 bases. The CDR3 extends over 14 amino acids. Germline CDR1 reads SGHAT; CDR2 reads FQNNGV. CDR3 sequence: CASSGGTLNTEAFF. As DNA, the CDR3 is TGTGCCAGCAGCGGCGGGACACTTAACACTGAAGCTTTCTTT.

This clonotype was observed at least ten times. J is TRBJ1-1 and V is TRBV29-1; perhaps TRBD1 as D (6 bases). V was cut by 6 bases and J by 10 bases, with 12 bases left in between. Germline assignment: CDR1 SQVTM and CDR2 ANQGSEA. The CDR3 runs to 10 residues. In DNA, the CDR3 is TGCAGCGTGGAGGGGGTGGGAGCTTTCTTT. Encoded protein: CSVEGVGAFF.